This T cell receptor beta chain was found in a study of CD8+ T cells in alopecia areata. As the sequencing template, cDNA was produced by extracting RNA and reverse transcribing it. Sequencing used immunoSEQ multiplex PCR; TCRdb keeps in-frame clones, though not all of them. Of about 190,000 clones listed, about three fifths are singletons. With 7 bases removed from V and 5 bases from J, the gap between germline ends came to 12 bases. The CDR3 contains 13 residues. Germline V gene data show CDR1 as MNHEY and CDR2 as SVGAGI. Treatment indicated: oral pan-JAK inhibitor, 5-10 mg twice daily. Material: CD4+ T cells sorted from blood, obtained at week 24, from a patient treated with tofacitinib. The TCR sequence derives from a human donor with alopecia areata. The chain carries TRBV6-5 and TRBJ2-1; D could derive from TRBD1 or TRBD2 (5 bases each). CDR3 sequence (DNA): TGTGCCAGCACGGACTGGGGCAACAATGAGCAGTTCTTC. Encoded protein: CASTDWGNNEQFF.